This TCR beta chain was sequenced in a study of cytotoxic CD8 clonotypes in ibrutinib-treated CLL. This CDR3 is built from 15 residues. V gave up 6 bases and J gave up 5 bases; unmatched junction bases: 7. Germline values: CDR1 SGHDN, CDR2 FVKESK. Using immunoSEQ multiplex PCR, the repertoire was profiled, and TCRdb retains in-frame clones only, with some absent. The sample includes about 160,000 clones, about 84% of them seen just once. This sample comprised PBMCs, obtained after 24 months of ibrutinib treatment. The chain couples TRBV14 to TRBJ1-4; TRBD1 aligns across 9 bases. This TCR was sampled from a human donor with chronic lymphocytic leukemia. CDR3 in DNA: TGTGCCAGCAGTCGTAACAGGGGGCGCAATGAAAAACTGTTTTTT. It is translated as CASSRNRGRNEKLFF. Full variable domain (remainder filled in from reference TRBV14 and TRBJ1-4): EAGVTQFPSHSVIEKGQTVTLRCDPISGHDNLYWYRRVMGKEIKFLLHFVKESKQDESGMPNNRFLAERTGGTYSTLKVQPAELEDSGVYFCASSRNRGRNEKLFFGSGTQLSVL.